This is a list of T cell receptor beta chains from one sample in a study of OX40 agonist ivuxolimab in advanced cancers. TCRdb's copy holds only in-frame clones and misses some; the assay was immunoSEQ multiplex PCR. The sample records some 83,000 clones, about 93% being singletons. The sample in question was CD4+ or CD8+ T cells sorted from blood, obtained in a trial of the OX40 agonist ivuxolimab. The receptors originated from an adult with an advanced solid tumor such as melanoma, head and neck, liver or kidney cancer. The CDR3 runs from the conserved cysteine through the conserved F or W. Each record gives: clone size, V gene, D gene, J gene, CDR3 protein, CDR3 DNA. D genes are given only for firm matches. Size tells how often a clone was seen (once, few, many) or the class of an expanded clone, and some rows leave it out.

.,TRBV27,TRBD1,TRBJ1-2,CASSLTGTGTGYTF,TGTGCCAGCAGTTTGACCGGGACAGGGACTGGCTACACCTTC
.,TRBV19,.,TRBJ2-7,CASSIGGGTDEQYF,TGTGCCAGTAGTATAGGAGGGGGGACAGACGAGCAGTACTTC
.,TRBV7-9,.,TRBJ2-3,CASTAPVHADTQYF,TGTGCCAGCACCGCCCCGGTCCATGCAGATACGCAGTATTTT
.,TRBV10-3,.,TRBJ1-1,CAISESNLSNTEAFF,TGTGCCATCAGTGAGTCGAACCTATCGAACACTGAAGCTTTCTTT
.,TRBV25-1,TRBD1,TRBJ1-5,CASSGQGWGSNQPQHF,TGTGCCAGCAGTGGACAGGGGTGGGGGAGCAATCAGCCCCAGCATTTT
.,TRBV4-2,.,TRBJ1-1,CASSQHTTGQPEAFF,TGTGCCAGCAGCCAGCACACTACAGGACAGCCTGAAGCTTTCTTT
.,TRBV19,.,TRBJ1-3,CASSPGPGPGNTIYF,TGTGCCAGTAGTCCCGGTCCGGGCCCCGGAAACACCATATATTTT
.,TRBV6-1,.,TRBJ1-2,CASSEVTGWYGYTF,TGTGCCAGCAGTGAAGTGACAGGATGGTATGGCTACACCTTC
.,TRBV7-8,.,TRBJ1-1,CASSVILKDTEAFF,TGTGCCAGCAGCGTAATTTTAAAGGACACTGAAGCTTTCTTT
.,TRBV7-8,.,TRBJ2-3,CASSLGFGTTDTQYF,TGTGCCAGCAGCTTAGGATTCGGGACCACAGATACGCAGTATTTT
once,TRBV30,.,TRBJ1-2,CAWTEGGGRVYGYTF,TGTGCCTGGACAGAAGGGGGGGGGCGCGTCTATGGCTACACCTTC
.,TRBV25-1,.,TRBJ1-2,CASRSGSYGYTF,TGTGCCAGCAGATCCGGTAGTTATGGCTACACCTTC
.,TRBV13,TRBD2,TRBJ2-1,CASSQRLAGGLAIGNEQFF,TGTGCCAGCAGTCAAAGACTAGCGGGAGGGTTGGCTATCGGGAATGAGCAGTTCTTC
.,TRBV10-1,TRBD2,TRBJ2-7,CASSDLSSGSIYEQYF,TGCGCCAGCAGTGATCTGTCTAGCGGGAGCATATACGAGCAGTACTTC
.,TRBV5-8,.,TRBJ2-7,CASSLFGLEQYF,TGTGCCAGCAGCTTGTTCGGCCTCGAGCAGTACTTC
.,TRBV29-1,.,TRBJ2-3,CSVVSPDTQYF,TGCAGCGTTGTCTCCCCAGATACGCAGTATTTT
.,TRBV27,TRBD2,TRBJ2-3,CASKASGRSADTQYF,TGTGCCAGTAAGGCTAGCGGGAGGTCGGCAGATACGCAGTATTTT
.,TRBV7-9,TRBD1,TRBJ2-5,CASSLAGQGPGTQYF,TGTGCCAGCAGCTTAGCAGGACAGGGTCCTGGGACCCAGTACTTC
.,TRBV27,.,TRBJ2-6,CASSLGGAGANVLTF,TGTGCCAGCAGTTTAGGCGGAGCTGGGGCCAACGTCCTGACTTTC
.,TRBV6-5,.,TRBJ2-7,CASSPNRAFYEQYF,TGTGCCAGCAGTCCCAACAGGGCCTTCTACGAGCAGTACTTC
.,TRBV27,.,TRBJ1-1,CASIGWGPDLNTEAFF,TGTGCCAGCATCGGTTGGGGGCCCGATTTGAACACTGAAGCTTTCTTT
.,TRBV10-1,TRBD1,TRBJ2-2,CASSYGTGGSGELFF,TGCGCCAGCAGTTACGGGACAGGGGGCTCCGGGGAGCTGTTTTTT
.,TRBV30,TRBD1,TRBJ1-2,CAWVRGQGNYGYTF,TGTGCCTGGGTTCGGGGACAGGGAAACTATGGCTACACCTTC
.,TRBV5-1,TRBD2,TRBJ2-1,CASSSGTSGSSGLNEQFF,TGCGCCAGCAGCTCTGGGACTAGCGGGTCCTCAGGTCTCAATGAGCAGTTCTTC
.,TRBV5-3,.,TRBJ2-5,CARSSCGTQYQETQYF,TGTGCCAGAAGCTCTTGTGGGACCCAGTACCAAGAGACCCAGTACTTC